This T cell receptor beta chain was recovered during a study of CD8+ T cells in alopecia areata. Across the whole study: It was 6 to 18 months of tofacitinib, and then there were 6 months off drug.

RNA extraction was followed by reverse transcription into cDNA, which acted as the sequencing template. Some clones are missing from TCRdb's copy, which holds only in-frame ones; the method was immunoSEQ multiplex PCR. Of fewer than 200,000 clones listed, about 66% are singletons. The CDR3 loop spans 13 amino acids. Deletions cut 4 bases from V and 5 bases from J, with 8 bases between. The germline V gene has CDR1 MGHRA and CDR2 YSYEKL. The sample consisted of CD8+ T cells sorted from blood, taken at week 0. This clonotype was obtained from a human donor with alopecia areata. The genes are TRBV4-1 and TRBJ1-4; perhaps TRBD1 as D (5 bases). The CDR3 spells CASSPHRNEKLFF. CDR3 sequence (DNA): TGCGCCAGCAGCCCCCACAGGAATGAAAAACTGTTTTTT.